This T cell receptor beta chain was documented in a study of response to subunit inactivated influenza vaccine. Study results and caveats: The authors offered the suggestion that each seasonal influenza vaccination recruits few new T cells.

V was cut by 3 bases and J by 4 bases, with 9 bases left in between. Germline V lookup: CDR1 KGHDR, CDR2 SFDVKD. The CDR3 has 14 amino acids. This clonotype turned up a few times. Its matching antigen is unknown. TCRdb reprocessed the RT-PCR reads with MiXCR, giving one entry per CDR3 protein. The repertoire holds about 700,000 distinct CDR3 sequences, with approximately 14% as singletons. Sequenced material: PBMCs from blood, taken 12 days after vaccination. The clonotype was recovered from a man aged 50 or older who received an inactivated influenza vaccine. The chain recombines TRBV24-1 with TRBJ2-1, with D unresolved. CDR3 bases: TGTGCCACCAGTGATAATCTGAGGTACAATGAGCAGTTCTTC. Its protein is CATSDNLRYNEQFF.